This T cell receptor (beta chain) was sequenced for a study of T cells expressing NK-cell markers. As for the study in general: The TCR beta repertoires originated in sorted CD3+CD56+NKG2C+, CD3+CD56+NKG2C- and CD3+CD56-NKG2C+ T cells. With respect to HCMV, seven of the eight sequenced donors were seropositive, and one was seronegative. Whole-study results and caveats: Dominance of the CD3+CD56-NKG2C+ fraction by these clonotypes also held in four donors. HCMV specificity of the expanded NKG2C+ T cell clones stayed unclear.

TCRdb re-called the 5' RACE reads; every CDR3 protein appears as one record, without DNA. This sample's clone table lists under 600,000 distinct CDR3 sequences. Concerning this clonotype: Its target is not known.

CDR3 length equals 15 residues. CDR1 is MGHRA, CDR2 YSYEKL, per germline. The material sequenced was blood T cells: a sorted CD56 or NKG2C T cell subset, CD4+ or CD8+ T cells, or bulk PBMC T cells (not recorded which). The TCR originated in a woman between 45 and 60 years old in good health. The gene calls are TRBV4-1 and TRBJ2-3. The chain's CDR3 is CASSQDHGRSDTQYF.